The 3 T cell receptor beta chains in this list originate from one sample, sequenced in a study of molecular identifiers for immune sequencing clone quantification. TCRdb redid the calling of the PCR reads with MiXCR, one entry per CDR3 protein. The repertoire holds about 40,000 distinct CDR3 sequences, with less than 20% as singletons. The sequenced sample consisted of naive CD8+ T cells from blood, with Jurkat cell RNA spiked in. The subset here: FACS-sorted CD8+CD4-CCR7+CD45RA+ naive T cells. These receptors came from a human donor in good health. Some libraries in this study had Jurkat cell RNA spiked in.

This clonotype was observed a few times. The rearrangement uses TRBV28 and TRBJ2-2; either TRBD1 or TRBD2 may fit D (5 bases each). Germline CDR1 is MDHEN and CDR2 is SYDVKM. V was cut by 8 bases and J by 7 bases, with 14 bases left in between. The CDR3 runs to 13 residues. The CDR3 region has the DNA TGTGCCAGCGGGCTCGGGGACGTCGGGGAGCTGTTTTTT. It translates to CASGLGDVGELFF.

This clonotype was observed many times. The chain has TRBV13 and TRBJ2-3, with a weak D call TRBD1 (5 bases). The V end was cut by 4 bases, the J end by 3 bases, with 14 bases between. Per the germline V gene, CDR1 is PRHDT and CDR2 is FYEKMQ (reference sequence). This CDR3 spans 15 amino acids. Here the CDR3 reads CASSSRTLPTDTQYF. The CDR3 DNA reads TGTGCCAGCAGCTCTCGGACACTTCCTACAGATACGCAGTATTTT. Full variable domain (remainder filled in from reference TRBV13 and TRBJ2-3): AAGVIQSPRHLIKEKRETATLKCYPIPRHDTVYWYQQGPGQDPQFLISFYEKMQSDKGSIPDRFSAQQFSDYHSELNMSSLELGDSALYFCASSSRTLPTDTQYFGPGTRLTVL.

This clonotype was seen ten or more times. J is TRBJ1-1 and V is TRBV28, with D unresolved. The CDR3 runs to 12 residues. V was cut by 3 bases and J by 11 bases, with 13 bases left in between. CDR1 is MDHEN, CDR2 SYDVKM, per germline. CDR3 sequence: CASSFVDGAAFF. DNA of the CDR3: TGTGCCAGCAGTTTCGTTGACGGAGCGGCTTTCTTT.